Each of the 27 T cell receptor beta chains below was sequenced from the same sample in a study of T cell responses to AZD1222 COVID-19 vaccine. Produced via immunoSEQ multiplex PCR; TCRdb's table is partial and in-frame only. Of 85,000 to 130,000 clones listed, roughly nine tenths are singletons. The starting material was peripheral blood, obtained 28 days after the second dose of the MenACWY control vaccine. The receptors here all came from an adult who received the MenACWY meningococcal vaccine as a control.

The rearrangement uses TRBV6-4 and TRBJ2-3; 8 nucleotides agree with TRBD1. Germline CDR1 reads MRHNA; CDR2 reads SNTAGT. CDR3 length: 15 residues. After removal of 6 bases from V and 2 bases from J, the junction contained 7 bases not matched to a gene. The CDR3 region is CASSPGQGDTDTQYF. CDR3 bases: TGTGCCAGCAGCCCCGGACAGGGAGACACAGATACGCAGTATTTT.

J is TRBJ1-1 and V is TRBV18; D is ambiguous. The CDR3 length is 16 residues. Trimming stripped 3 bases from V and 4 bases from J, with 18 bases between. The germline V gene has CDR1 KGHSH and CDR2 LQKENI. This CDR3 reads CASSPLREAGGTEAFF. DNA for the CDR3: TGTGCCAGCTCACCCCTCCGGGAGGCCGGTGGCACTGAAGCTTTCTTT.

The J gene is TRBJ2-7, the V gene TRBV10-1, with 8 bases that match TRBD1. In germline, CDR1 is WNHNN, CDR2 SYGVQD (reference sequence). The CDR3 has 15 residues. The trim removed 5 bases at V and 2 bases at J, leaving 8 bases unmatched. The CDR3 coding sequence is TGCGCCAGCAGTCACGGACAGGGTGGAACCTACGAGCAGTACTTC. It encodes CASSHGQGGTYEQYF.

This sequence joins TRBV25-1 and TRBJ1-2; a weak D match, TRBD1 (5 bases). The germline V gene encodes CDR1 MGHDK and CDR2 SYGVNS. Trimming pared 3 bases from V and 5 bases from J, leaving 13 bases between. The CDR3 runs to 14 residues. CDR3 sequence: CASSDSGREYGYTF. CDR3 DNA: TGTGCCAGCAGTGACAGCGGCAGGGAGTATGGCTACACCTTC.

V usage is TRBV7-9 and J usage is TRBJ2-7, with 8 bases aligning to TRBD1. In germline, CDR1 is SEHNR, CDR2 FQNEAQ (reference sequence). The CDR3 sequence is 15 residues long. The ends lost 5 bases at V and 3 bases at J; junction bases unmatched: 9. The CDR3 nucleotides are TGTGCCAGCAGCCAGACAGGGGCGGGGAGCTACGAGCAGTACTTC. Residues: CASSQTGAGSYEQYF.

The genes are TRBV6-5 and TRBJ1-2; possibly TRBD1 for D (6 bases). Germline V gene lookup returns CDR1 MNHEY and CDR2 SVGAGI. Trimming took 2 bases from V and 2 from J, leaving 12 bases between them. The CDR3 extends over 15 amino acids. The CDR3 sequence: CASSYGPTGNYGYTF. CDR3 DNA sequence: TGTGCCAGCAGTTACGGGCCCACAGGGAACTATGGCTACACCTTC.

The chain recombines TRBV4-2 with TRBJ2-1, with a weak D call TRBD2 (5 bases). The CDR3 length is 16 residues. Germline V CDR1 and CDR2: LGHNA, YNFKEQ. V was cut by 0 bases and J by 7 bases, with 16 bases left in between. For the CDR3, the DNA is TGTGCCAGCAGCCAAGAGGGGTCGGGGATCGCTAATGAGCAGTTCTTC. This gives the protein CASSQEGSGIANEQFF.

The chain is built from TRBV19 and TRBJ2-7, with 8 bases matching TRBD1. Per the germline V gene, CDR1 is LNHDA and CDR2 is SQIVND (reference sequence). The CDR3 runs to 16 residues. V dropped 4 bases and J dropped 4; count of bases not matched to a gene: 12. The CDR3 DNA reads TGTGCCAGTAGTACGCTCACGGGACAGGCCCCATACGAGCAGTACTTC. This gives the protein CASSTLTGQAPYEQYF. The complete variable domain, with remaining parts taken from reference TRBV19 and TRBJ2-7, reads DGGITQSPKYLFRKEGQNVTLSCEQNLNHDAMYWYRQDPGQGLRLIYYSQIVNDFQKGDIAEGYSVSREKKESFPLTVTSAQKNPTAFYLCASSTLTGQAPYEQYFGPGTRLTVT.

The chain uses TRBV7-2 and TRBJ2-3, with 16 bases aligning to TRBD2. Germline CDR1 reads SGHTA; CDR2 reads FQGNSA. Trimming cost V 4 bases and J 5 bases; bases outside gene matches: 9. The CDR3 contains 18 residues. CDR3 region: CASSSGTSGGAGVDTQYF. The CDR3 DNA is TGTGCCAGCAGCTCCGGGACTAGCGGGGGGGCCGGGGTAGATACGCAGTATTTT.

V is TRBV4-2 and J is TRBJ1-4; D is perhaps TRBD1 (5 bases). Germline V CDR1 and CDR2: LGHNA, YNFKEQ. V lost 4 bases to trimming and J lost 5 bases, with 11 bases between them. The CDR3 spans 14 residues. Here the CDR3 reads CASSPGTANEKLFF. CDR3 bases: TGTGCCAGCAGCCCCGGGACGGCAAATGAAAAACTGTTTTTT.

The CDR3 reads CASTLGQYYGYTF. CDR3 sequence (DNA): TGTGCCAGCACCTTGGGACAGTACTATGGCTACACCTTC. The V call is TRBV6-1, the J call TRBJ1-2; 7 bases line up with TRBD1. Trimming took 7 bases from V and 3 from J; bases not matched to a gene: 5. The CDR3 extends over 13 amino acids. The germline CDR1 and CDR2 sequences are MNHNS and SASEGT.

This chain connects TRBV4-3 to TRBJ2-2; 10 bases are shared with TRBD2. The ends lost 6 bases at V and 3 bases at J; junction bases unmatched: 7. The CDR3 length is 16 residues. The germline V gene encodes CDR1 LGHNA and CDR2 YSLEER. This CDR3 reads CASSQALAGDTGELFF. The CDR3 region has the DNA TGCGCCAGCAGTCAGGCGCTAGCGGGGGACACCGGGGAGCTGTTTTTT.

The gene calls are TRBV12-3 or TRBV12-4 and TRBJ1-2, with D perhaps TRBD1 (5 bases). V was clipped by 4 bases and J by 8 bases, with 11 bases between them. The CDR3 runs to 12 residues. The CDR3 DNA sequence: TGTGCCAGCAGTTCCACGGGGGACGGCTACACCTTC. Amino acids: CASSSTGDGYTF.

This chain joins TRBV4-3 and TRBJ1-3, with D unresolved. The CDR3 runs to 17 residues. V lost 1 base to trimming and J lost 0 bases, with 13 bases between them. Germline V lookup: CDR1 LGHNA, CDR2 YSLEER. This CDR3 reads CASSQVLGRSSGNTIYF. The CDR3 coding sequence is TGCGCCAGCAGCCAAGTTCTTGGCCGGTCCTCTGGAAACACCATATATTTT.

This rearrangement joins TRBV4-2 to TRBJ1-5, with TRBD1 matching 9 bases. Per the germline V gene, CDR1 is LGHNA and CDR2 is YNFKEQ. V gave up 5 bases and J gave up 1 base; unmatched junction bases: 12. The CDR3 contains 18 residues. CDR3 protein: CASSYENRGRGSNQPQHF. The DNA of the CDR3 is TGTGCCAGCAGCTACGAAAACAGGGGGCGCGGGAGCAATCAGCCCCAGCATTTT.

This clone is a singleton in its sample. The rearrangement uses TRBV28 and TRBJ1-2; tentative D call: TRBD1 (6 bases). The CDR3 extends over 18 amino acids. The germline V gene has CDR1 MDHEN and CDR2 SYDVKM. V was pared by 5 bases and J by 0 bases, with 22 bases between. The CDR3 here is CASSTPGQGASTNYGYTF. The DNA of the CDR3 is TGTGCCAGCAGTACCCCGGGACAAGGTGCAAGTACTAACTATGGCTACACCTTC.

This chain connects TRBV7-6 to TRBJ1-3, with 8 bases fitting TRBD1. Losses at the gene ends were 0 bases for V and 2 bases for J; bases not matched to a gene: 3. The CDR3 is 16 amino acids. Germline loops: CDR1 SGHVS, CDR2 FNYEAQ. The CDR3 loop reads CASSLASRGPGNTIYF. The DNA of the CDR3 is TGTGCCAGCAGCTTAGCATCCAGGGGGCCTGGAAACACCATATATTTT.

J is TRBJ2-5 and V is TRBV5-4; TRBD1 agrees at 7 bases. Germline values: CDR1 SGHNT, CDR2 YYREEE (reference sequence). V lost 3 bases and J lost 3; bases outside the gene matches: 5. This CDR3 is built from 14 residues. The CDR3 DNA follows: TGTGCCAGCAGCTATACCGGGACAGAAGAGACCCAGTACTTC. Its protein product is CASSYTGTEETQYF.

As regards this clone: The same CDR3 is also encoded by other DNA sequences in this sample. The chain links TRBV20-1 to TRBJ2-7; D unclear. The CDR3 runs to 11 residues. Trimming left V 0 bases short and J 0 bases short, with 0 bases between. Germline CDR1 DFQATT, CDR2 SNEGSKA (reference sequence). CDR3 nucleotides: TGCAGTGCTAGAGACTCCTACGAGCAGTACTTC. Encoded protein: CSARDSYEQYF.

This chain connects TRBV2 to TRBJ1-2; D may be TRBD1 (6 bases). This CDR3 comprises 14 residues. Germline assignment: CDR1 SNHLY and CDR2 FYNNEI. V was cut by 4 bases and J by 7 bases, with 16 bases left in between. The CDR3 is CASSGEGVFGGYTF. The CDR3 DNA reads as TGTGCCAGCAGTGGGGAGGGGGTATTCGGTGGCTACACCTTC.

This chain links TRBV24-1 with TRBJ1-4, with D possibly TRBD1 on 5 matching bases. Germline loops: CDR1 KGHDR, CDR2 SFDVKD. The CDR3 loop spans 17 amino acids. V lost 4 bases and J lost 0, with 14 bases in between. The CDR3 nucleotides read TGTGCCACCAGTGACTCCGGGACGGGATCAACTAATGAAAAACTGTTTTTT. Encoded protein: CATSDSGTGSTNEKLFF.

The chain employs TRBV5-4 and TRBJ1-6; 10 bases are shared with TRBD1. Germline CDR1 is SGHNT and CDR2 is YYREEE (reference sequence). The V segment lost 2 bases and the J segment 8 bases; nucleotides outside the gene matches: 4. The CDR3 contains 15 residues. The CDR3 protein is CASSLRQGADSPLHF. In DNA, the CDR3 is TGTGCCAGCAGCTTACGACAGGGGGCGGATTCACCCCTCCACTTT.

The rearrangement links TRBV27 to TRBJ2-2; maybe TRBD1 (5 bases). This CDR3 has 17 amino acids. CDR1 and CDR2 (germline): MNHEY, SMNVEV (reference sequence). V was trimmed by 3 bases and J by 0 bases, leaving 14 bases between them. CDR3 nucleotide sequence: TGTGCCAGCAGTTTCGACCCAGGGCAGACGAACACCGGGGAGCTGTTTTTT. Protein product: CASSFDPGQTNTGELFF.

The rearrangement uses TRBV5-1 and TRBJ1-2, with no clear D. CDR1 is SGHRS and CDR2 is YFSETQ in the germline V gene. V was cut by 4 bases and J by 4 bases, with 14 bases left in between. The CDR3 contains 14 residues. CDR3 nucleotide sequence: TGCGCCAGCAGCCCGGATGGGCTCACCTATGGCTACACCTTC. Its protein is CASSPDGLTYGYTF.

The chain is built from TRBV28 and TRBJ1-1; TRBD1 aligns across 7 bases. Trimming took 7 bases from V and 8 from J; bases not matched to a gene: 13. The length of the CDR3 is 14 residues. CDR1 and CDR2 (germline): MDHEN, SYDVKM. The CDR3 protein is CASIPPRGQGEAFF. The CDR3 DNA is TGTGCCAGCATCCCTCCGAGGGGGCAAGGGGAAGCTTTCTTT.

This chain links TRBV10-3 with TRBJ2-3; 7 bases agree with TRBD2. V was clipped by 8 bases and J by 3 bases; unmatched bases: 5. Germline V lookup: CDR1 ENHRY, CDR2 SYGVKD. The CDR3 length is 13 residues. CDR3: CAIGEGSTDTQYF. The DNA for the CDR3 is TGTGCCATCGGGGAGGGAAGTACAGATACGCAGTATTTT.

V is TRBV18 and J is TRBJ2-7, with unresolved D. V was cut by 4 bases and J by 3 bases, with 10 bases left in between. The CDR3 is made up of 13 amino acids. The germline CDR1 and CDR2 sequences are KGHSH and LQKENI. The CDR3 protein is CASSLRQDYEQYF. DNA of the CDR3: TGTGCCAGCTCACTCAGACAAGACTACGAGCAGTACTTC.